The rows below give T cell receptor beta chains drawn from one sample of a study of blood T cell repertoires in COVID-19. The protocol was immunoSEQ multiplex PCR, while the TCRdb copy is restricted to in-frame clones and leaves out a portion. The top ten clones hold around a quarter of a sample with some 120,000 clones, 70% to 80% of them seen once. The specimen was peripheral blood. The receptors shown here come from a human donor in a cohort sampled during active COVID-19. Each CDR3 is given with its conserved first and last residue. Each record gives: clone size, CDR3 length, J gene, D gene, V gene, CDR3 DNA, CDR3 protein. The D gene is left open where the match is weak. Size is omitted from some rows. Given values are once, few, many or a class for expanded clones.

.,17,TRBJ2-7,.,TRBV5-1,TGCGCCAGCAGCCCGGGTTATGGTAGGGCGAAAGCGGACGAGCAGTACTTC,CASSPGYGRAKADEQYF
few,16,TRBJ2-5,.,TRBV19,TGTGCCAGTAGTATAGGCGGCAGGGCTCCAGTAGAGACCCAGTACTTC,CASSIGGRAPVETQYF
.,13,TRBJ1-2,TRBD1,TRBV7-9,TGTGCCAGCAGCTCGACAGGGGCACATGGCTACACCTTC,CASSSTGAHGYTF
.,14,TRBJ2-3,TRBD1,TRBV18,TGTGCCAGCTCACCTCAGACAGGGCTATTTACGCAGTATTTT,CASSPQTGLFTQYF
.,17,TRBJ2-3,TRBD2,TRBV5-1,TGCGCCAGCAGCTTGATGGCTAGCGGGGGTAGCACAGATACGCAGTATTTT,CASSLMASGGSTDTQYF
.,13,TRBJ1-2,.,TRBV27,TGTGCCAGCAGTTTATCGGGCCGCTATGGCTACACCTTC,CASSLSGRYGYTF
.,11,TRBJ1-1,.,TRBV7-2,TGTGCCAGCAGCCACACAATTGAAGCTTTCTTT,CASSHTIEAFF
.,16,TRBJ2-1,TRBD1,TRBV5-8,TGTGCCAGCAGCATACCCGGGACAGGGGCCTACAATGAGCAGTTCTTC,CASSIPGTGAYNEQFF
.,14,TRBJ1-4,.,TRBV6-5,TGTGCCAGCCGGGAGGGCAGGGACTATGAAAAACTGTTTTTT,CASREGRDYEKLFF
.,13,TRBJ1-5,.,TRBV4-3,TGCGCCAGCAGCCAAGACAGGGGTGAGCCCCAGCATTTT,CASSQDRGEPQHF
few,15,TRBJ2-1,TRBD2,TRBV6-5,TGTGCCAGCAGTACGGGGGTAGCGGGAGGAGATGAGCAGTTCTTC,CASSTGVAGGDEQFF
.,16,TRBJ1-4,.,TRBV15,TGTGCCACCAGCACCCTCCACATTTCAACTAATGAAAAACTGTTTTTT,CATSTLHISTNEKLFF
.,19,TRBJ2-4,TRBD1,TRBV19,TGTGCCAGTAGTGAAGGTCACACGGGACAGGGGATGGCCAAAAACATTCAGTACTTC,CASSEGHTGQGMAKNIQYF
.,15,TRBJ2-1,TRBD2,TRBV6-6,TGTGCCAGCACCCCCGGGACTAGCGATTACGATGAGCAGTTCTTC,CASTPGTSDYDEQFF
few,13,TRBJ2-2,.,TRBV28,TGTGCCAGCACGGGTCCGAACACCGGGGAGCTGTTTTTT,CASTGPNTGELFF
.,14,TRBJ2-5,TRBD2,TRBV7-6,TGTGCCAGCACTTTGGTTGTAGCGGGGGGGACCCAGTACTTC,CASTLVVAGGTQYF
.,13,TRBJ2-5,TRBD1,TRBV29-1,TGCAGCGTTGAAGAGGACAGGGGAAAGACCCAGTACTTC,CSVEEDRGKTQYF
medium-sized,13,TRBJ2-1,TRBD2,TRBV9,TGTGCCAGCACCCCCACCCCCGGGAGGGAGCAGTTCTTC,CASTPTPGREQFF
few,13,TRBJ2-7,TRBD2,TRBV12-3/TRBV12-4,TGTGCCAGCGGTGGACTAGTCCGGGGGGGGCAGTACTTC,CASGGLVRGGQYF
.,15,TRBJ2-2,.,TRBV7-2,TGTGCCAGCAGCCGGGCGGGCCCGTACACCGGGGAGCTGTTTTTT,CASSRAGPYTGELFF
.,17,TRBJ2-5,TRBD2,TRBV5-1,TGCGCCAGCAGCTGGGCGGGAGGGCCCTCGGGGCAAGAGACCCAGTACTTC,CASSWAGGPSGQETQYF
.,16,TRBJ2-1,.,TRBV7-2,TGTGCCAGCAGCCCCCTGGGCAAAACTTCCTACAATGAGCAGTTCTTC,CASSPLGKTSYNEQFF
.,17,TRBJ2-1,.,TRBV30,TGTGCCTGGAGTATATCCTATAGCGGACGCTTCTACAATGAGCAGTTCTTC,CAWSISYSGRFYNEQFF
.,16,TRBJ1-6,.,TRBV30,TGTGCCTGGAGTGAAACAGGGTCGGCAGCCTATTCACCCCTCCACTTT,CAWSETGSAAYSPLHF
.,14,TRBJ1-1,.,TRBV28,TGTGCCAGCAGTGTCAGGCAGATGAACACTGAAGCTTTCTTT,CASSVRQMNTEAFF
.,17,TRBJ2-5,TRBD2,TRBV7-9,TGTGCCAGCAGTGTTCGGGCTAGCGGGGGACTCCGGGAGACCCAGTACTTC,CASSVRASGGLRETQYF
.,15,TRBJ2-7,TRBD1,TRBV2,TGTGCCAGCAGTGAACTATGGACAGGGAAAAACGAGCAGTACTTC,CASSELWTGKNEQYF
.,14,TRBJ2-3,.,TRBV21-1,TGTGCCAGCAGCACCGGACTAGTTGCAGATACGCAGTATTTT,CASSTGLVADTQYF
few,15,TRBJ1-1,.,TRBV4-2,TGTGCCAGCAGCGGTGAAACAGGGAAGAACACTGAAGCTTTCTTT,CASSGETGKNTEAFF
many,13,TRBJ1-2,TRBD1,TRBV5-1,TGCGCCAGCAGCGTGGGACAGGGCCCAGGCTACACCTTC,CASSVGQGPGYTF
.,14,TRBJ1-5,.,TRBV9,TGTGCCAGAACCGGGACAAGGGCCAATCAGCCCCAGCATTTT,CARTGTRANQPQHF
.,14,TRBJ1-4,.,TRBV15,TGTGCCACCACGGGGGTACAGATTAATGAAAAACTGTTTTTT,CATTGVQINEKLFF
.,13,TRBJ1-2,.,TRBV18,TGTGCCAGCTCACCAGCGGCAGAATATGGCTACACCTTC,CASSPAAEYGYTF
.,14,TRBJ1-2,.,TRBV6-5,TGTGCCAGCACCCAAAGCGGTTCCCTCTATGGCTACACCTTC,CASTQSGSLYGYTF